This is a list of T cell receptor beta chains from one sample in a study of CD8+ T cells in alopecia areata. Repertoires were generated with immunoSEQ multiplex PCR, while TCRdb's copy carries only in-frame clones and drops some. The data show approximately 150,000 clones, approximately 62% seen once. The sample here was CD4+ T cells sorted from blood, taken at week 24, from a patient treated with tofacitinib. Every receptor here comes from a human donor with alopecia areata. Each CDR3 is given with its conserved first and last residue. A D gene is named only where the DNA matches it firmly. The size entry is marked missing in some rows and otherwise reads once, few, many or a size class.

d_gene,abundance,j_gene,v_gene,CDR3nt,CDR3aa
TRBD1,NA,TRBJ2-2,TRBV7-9,TGTGCCAGCAGCCCGGACACAGGGGTCACCGGGGAGCTGTTTTTT,CASSPDTGVTGELFF
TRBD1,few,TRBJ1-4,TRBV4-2,TGTGCCAGCAGCCAACCTGACAGGGGCTCCGAAAAACTGTTTTTT,CASSQPDRGSEKLFF
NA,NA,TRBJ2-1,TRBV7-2,TGTGCCAGCAGCTCCCGAGAAAGAAGCTCCTACAATGAGCAGTTCTTC,CASSSRERSSYNEQFF
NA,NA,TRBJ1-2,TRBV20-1,TGCAGTGCTAGCGCTCCCTCCGGCTACACCTTC,CSASAPSGYTF
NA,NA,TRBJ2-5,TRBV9,TGTGCCAGCAGCGTCGGACGCCGGGGAGAGACCCAGTACTTC,CASSVGRRGETQYF
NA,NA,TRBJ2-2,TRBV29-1,TGCAGCTCTAGGGGAGGTACCGGGGAGCTGTTTTTT,CSSRGGTGELFF
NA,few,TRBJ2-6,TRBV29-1,TGCAGCGTTGAAGATTGGTCTGGGGCCAACGTCCTGACTTTC,CSVEDWSGANVLTF
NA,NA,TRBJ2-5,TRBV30,TGTGCCTGGAGACAGGGCTTCGAGACCCAGTACTTC,CAWRQGFETQYF
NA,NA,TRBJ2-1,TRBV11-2,TGTGCCAGCAGTGAGGGCGGTGAGCAGTTCTTC,CASSEGGEQFF
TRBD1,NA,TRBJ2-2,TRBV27,TGTGCCAGCAGTCTTTGGGGACAGGGGAACACCGGGGAGCTGTTTTTT,CASSLWGQGNTGELFF
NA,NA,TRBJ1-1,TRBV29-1,TGCAGCGTAATAGCAGGGGCGAGGCTTGAAGCTTTCTTT,CSVIAGARLEAFF
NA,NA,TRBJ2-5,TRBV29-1,TGCAGCGTTGAAGGCGCAGGGACCCAAGAGACCCAGTACTTC,CSVEGAGTQETQYF
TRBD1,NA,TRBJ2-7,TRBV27,TGTGCCAGCAGTTATAGTCGGGACAGGGGGCTTTTGTACTTC,CASSYSRDRGLLYF
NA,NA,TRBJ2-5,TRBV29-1,TGCAGCGTTGAAGACCAACGGGGAGAGACCCAGTACTTC,CSVEDQRGETQYF
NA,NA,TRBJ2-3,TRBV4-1,TGCGCCAGCAGCCAAGATGAGGGGGGGGCCGGGACAGATACGCAGTATTTT,CASSQDEGGAGTDTQYF
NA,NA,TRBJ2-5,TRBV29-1,TGCAGCGGCGGCCGGGGCACCCAAGAGACCCAGTACTTC,CSGGRGTQETQYF
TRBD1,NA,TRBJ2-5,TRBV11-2,TGTGCCAGCAGCCCCGGACAGGGTCAGGGGGAAGAGACCCAGTACTTC,CASSPGQGQGEETQYF
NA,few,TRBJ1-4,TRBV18,TGTGCCAGCTCACCGCTTCCTGCAACTAATGAAAAACTGTTTTTT,CASSPLPATNEKLFF
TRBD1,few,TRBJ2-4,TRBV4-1,TGTGCCAGCAGCCAGGGGGATTCAGACAAAAACATTCAGTACTTC,CASSQGDSDKNIQYF
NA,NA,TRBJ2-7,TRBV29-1,TGCAGCGTGGGACCGGGCTCCTACGAGCAGTACTTC,CSVGPGSYEQYF
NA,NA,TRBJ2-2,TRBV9,TGTGCCAGCAGCGGACCTAGGGTGGAGAACACCGGGGAGCTGTTTTTT,CASSGPRVENTGELFF
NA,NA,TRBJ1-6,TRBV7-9,TGTGCCAGCAGCTTAGGCGGGGGTTCACCCCTCCACTTT,CASSLGGGSPLHF
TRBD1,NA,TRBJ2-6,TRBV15,TGTGCCACCAGCCACCGGGGACAGGGGGCTGGGGCCAACGTCCTGACTTTC,CATSHRGQGAGANVLTF
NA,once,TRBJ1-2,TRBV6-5,TGTGCCAGCAGTTATGTAGGGGACTACTACACCTTC,CASSYVGDYYTF
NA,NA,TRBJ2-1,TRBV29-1,TGCAGCGTTGAAGTTCGGACTGGCCCCTTGCACAATGAGCAGTTCTTC,CSVEVRTGPLHNEQFF
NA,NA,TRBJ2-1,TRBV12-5,TGTGCTAGTGGTTTGACTCCGGGCAATGAGCAGTTCTTC,CASGLTPGNEQFF
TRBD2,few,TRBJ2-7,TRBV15,TGTGCCACCAGCAGGGAGCGGGGGTCCTCCTACGAGCAGTACTTC,CATSRERGSSYEQYF
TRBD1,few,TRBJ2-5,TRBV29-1,TGCAGCGTTGAACGTACAGGGGGCTTAAGAGAGACCCAGTACTTC,CSVERTGGLRETQYF
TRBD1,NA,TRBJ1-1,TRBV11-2,TGTGCCAGCAGCCGGGGACAGGGATTGTTGAACACTGAAGCTTTCTTT,CASSRGQGLLNTEAFF
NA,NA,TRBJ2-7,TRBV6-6,TGTGCCAGCAGTCAAAACGGACGCACGAGCTCCTACGAGCAGTACTTC,CASSQNGRTSSYEQYF